This T cell receptor beta chain was sequenced for a study of CXCR3-negative and CXCR3-positive naive CD8 T cells (dated by TCRdb to about 2019). About the study as a whole: In total, roughly 150 million TRB reads were obtained, or roughly 1.5 +/- 0.3 million reads per library. The diversity and physicochemical repertoire analyses included 11 donors pooled from two independent experiments. For the TRBV-TRBJ cluster analysis, the naive subsets came from roughly 5 donors, while the memory cells came from 3 donors. Study-level results and caveats: TRBV-TRBJ usage was similar between naive CXCR3-negative and CXCR3-positive cells from the same donor, while memory cells showed distinct patterns. TRB CDR3s from CXCR3-positive naive cells showed higher hydrophobicity (lower Kidera factor 4), lower energy, and higher strength and volume indices than CXCR3-negative naive cells. Because CXCR3 expression was partially decreased after cryopreservation, freshly isolated PBMCs were used for most assays. Surface CD5, linked to self-reactivity in mice, was comparable between naive subsets; TCR interaction strength was therefore also inferred from TRB CDR3 physicochemical properties. Comparably high repertoire diversity was found in both naive subsets, whereas much lower repertoire diversity was found in memory CD8+ T cells.

For this clonotype: There is no known antigen for this receptor.

Each CD8+ T cell subset was flow-sorted in triplicate, and 250,000 to 300,000 cells per subset were placed directly into RLT lysis buffer. Naive CD8+ T cells were defined stringently as CD45RO-CCR7+CD27+CD95- to exclude memory contaminants. Standard density gradient centrifugation was used to isolate peripheral blood mononuclear cells from buffy coats. A FACSAria III was used to flow-sort naive CD8+ T cells into CXCR3-negative and CXCR3-positive populations. Total RNA was extracted from sorted cells with an RNeasy Mini Kit. Sequenced using a NextSeq 550. The Human TCR Profiling Kit (MiLaboratory) was used to prepare UMI-labeled 5' RACE TRB cDNA libraries. The full amount of extracted RNA was used for cDNA synthesis, and the full amount of resulting cDNA was used for PCR amplification. Libraries were prepared in parallel using an identical number of PCR cycles. The study's processing was this. With a requirement of at least two reads per UMI, MIGEC and MiXCR extracted about 50,000 +/- 10,000 unique UMI-labeled TRB cDNA molecules per library. Each library averaged 40,000 +/- 10,000 functional in-frame TRB CDR3 nucleotide clonotypes without stop codons. After downsampling to 5000 UMI-labeled TRB molecules per sample, diversity metrics such as normalized Shannon-Wiener and Chao1 were calculated in VDJtools. For the central five CDR3 residues, VDJtools calculated physicochemical properties weighted by clonotype size, namely interaction energy, strength, volume and Kidera factor 4. The reads were reprocessed in TCRdb, with one entry per CDR3 protein sequence and no accompanying DNA. The V and J calls and clone size are TCRdb's, not the authors'. This sample's table has entries for under 75,000 distinct CDR3 sequences. The top ten constitute just over 0.7% of the sample.

Specimen: naive CXCR3+ CD8+ T cells from blood. The cell subset or site label, read with the paper, signifies: CD45RO-CCR7+CD27+CD95- naive CD8+ T cells expressing CXCR3 (TNR3+). The receptor's source is a human donor in good health. Some clones in this sample may be carry-over from other donors' samples.

The CDR3 has the sequence CSVEPTGAYGYTF. The chain is made from TRBV29-1 and TRBJ1-2; the TRBD1 assignment by TCRdb is unverifiable without DNA. Inclusive of the bounding cysteine and phenylalanine, the CDR3 is 13 residues long. No DNA is given. CDR1 and CDR2 are drawn from the germline V gene: SQVTM, ANQGSEA.